What follows are 21 T cell receptor beta chains derived from one specimen sequenced in a study of graft-versus-host responses after intestinal transplantation. Profiling relied on immunoSEQ multiplex PCR, and the TCRdb table lists in-frame clones only, not all of them. This sample yields about 20,000 clones, of which around 78% are seen a single time; roughly 3% belongs to the top ten. Tissue from the graft was processed to free its intraepithelial and lamina propria lymphocytes. This specimen consisted of ileum tissue, obtained 12 days after intestinal transplant. These receptors all stem from a human patient who received an intestinal transplant, so some T cells may come from the graft donor.

The chain combines TRBV2 with TRBJ1-6; D is unresolved. Germline CDR1 SNHLY, CDR2 FYNNEI. This CDR3 has 14 residues. The V and J ends lost 7 bases and 10 bases respectively, with 17 bases between them. The CDR3 is CASKRAGRSSPLHF. Here the CDR3 DNA reads TGTGCCAGCAAACGGGCGGGGAGGTCCTCACCCCTCCACTTT. Combining the CDR3 with reference TRBV2 and TRBJ1-6 gives the whole variable domain EPEVTQTPSHQVTQMGQEVILRCVPISNHLYFYWYRQILGQKVEFLVSFYNNEISEKSEIFDDQFSVERPDGSNFTLKIRSTKLEDSAMYFCASKRAGRSSPLHFGNGTRLTVT.

This rearrangement joins TRBV4-1 to TRBJ1-5; TRBD1 matches at 8 bases. This CDR3 has 15 residues. V was pared by 1 base and J by 1 base, with 0 bases of the junction left unmatched. In germline, CDR1 is MGHRA, CDR2 YSYEKL. The CDR3, as DNA: TGCGCCAGCAGCCAAGGACAGGGGAGCAATCAGCCCCAGCATTTT. It translates to CASSQGQGSNQPQHF.

V usage is TRBV11-2 and J usage is TRBJ2-1; D not certain. Germline CDR1 and CDR2: SGHAT and FQNNGV. The CDR3 has 14 amino acids. Trimming removed 5 bases from V and 6 bases from J, with 14 bases in between. The CDR3 is CASSPVTLGNEQFF. The CDR3 DNA reads as TGTGCCAGCAGCCCGGTGACTCTAGGCAATGAGCAGTTCTTC.

The V call is TRBV6-5, the J call TRBJ1-1, with D hard to call. Germline CDR1 is MNHEY and CDR2 is SVGAGI. The CDR3 has 14 residues. V lost 0 bases, J lost 6 bases, and 11 bases lay in between. This chain's CDR3 is CASSYSRVGPEAFF. The CDR3 DNA reads as TGTGCCAGCAGTTACTCGAGGGTGGGCCCTGAAGCTTTCTTT.

This chain uses TRBV21-1 with TRBJ2-1; TRBD2 is the table's D call and was not checked against the DNA. TRBV21-1 is marked as a pseudogene. CDR3 length equals 11 residues. This CDR3 is CARTSVNEQFF. CDR3 DNA sequence: TGTGCCAGAACTAGCGTCAATGAGCAGTTCTTC.

The rearrangement uses TRBV7-2 and TRBJ1-1; TRBD1 aligns across 9 bases. V gave up 6 bases and J gave up 3 bases; unmatched junction bases: 14. CDR1 SGHTA and CDR2 FQGNSA come from the germline V gene. The CDR3 has 17 residues. CDR3 loop: CASRPGQGRFGDTEAFF. The CDR3 coding sequence is TGTGCCAGCAGACCCGGACAGGGGAGATTCGGTGACACTGAAGCTTTCTTT.

The chain combines TRBV11-2 with TRBJ1-1; D is undetermined. The CDR3 has 14 residues. Germline V gene sequence: CDR1 SGHAT, CDR2 FQNNGV. The V gene lost 4 bases and the J gene lost 4 bases, with 13 bases spanning the gap. CDR3 sequence reads: CASSSPTQSTEAFF. In DNA, the CDR3 is TGTGCCAGCAGCTCACCGACACAGAGCACTGAAGCTTTCTTT.

This rearrangement joins TRBV5-4 to TRBJ2-7, with 7 bases lining up with TRBD2. The CDR3 length is 15 residues. After removal of 4 bases from V and 0 bases from J, the junction contained 7 bases not matched to a gene. CDR1 is SGHNT, CDR2 YYREEE, per germline (reference sequence). The CDR3 DNA reads as TGTGCCAGCAGCCCCGGGACTATCGGCTCCTACGAGCAGTACTTC. This sequence encodes CASSPGTIGSYEQYF.

The rearrangement joins TRBV9 to TRBJ2-3, with D perhaps matching TRBD1 (7 bases). V was pared by 4 bases and J by 5 bases, with 20 bases between. Germline loops: CDR1 SGDLS, CDR2 YYNGEE. The CDR3 covers 16 residues. CDR3 sequence: CASSFLTGDLRDTQYF. The CDR3 bases are TGTGCCAGCAGCTTCCTCACAGGGGACTTACGAGATACGCAGTATTTT.

The gene calls are TRBV14 and TRBJ2-7, with TRBD1 matching over 9 bases. Germline CDR1 SGHDN, CDR2 FVKESK. Trimming removed 3 bases from V and 1 base from J; junction bases left unmatched: 10. The CDR3 length is 17 residues. The CDR3 here is CASSHPSSGTGSYEQYF. The CDR3 DNA is TGTGCCAGCAGCCATCCCTCTTCCGGGACAGGGTCCTACGAGCAGTACTTC.

The chain carries TRBV11-2 and TRBJ1-1; no clear D. CDR3 length equals 15 residues. V dropped 5 bases and J dropped 5 bases, with 18 bases sitting between them. Germline V CDR1 and CDR2: SGHAT, FQNNGV. CDR3 coding DNA: TGTGCCAGCAGCCCAATGCGGGGTAAAGTTACTGAAGCTTTCTTT. This codes for CASSPMRGKVTEAFF.

The chain has TRBV19 and TRBJ1-2, with TRBD1 identical over 8 bases. Germline values: CDR1 LNHDA, CDR2 SQIVND (reference sequence). This CDR3 is built from 14 residues. The V gene end was trimmed by 6 bases and the J gene end by 5 bases; junction bases not matched to a gene: 8. CDR3 sequence (DNA): TGTGCCAGTAGCCCCGGACAGGGTACATATGGCTACACCTTC. Amino acids: CASSPGQGTYGYTF. The whole variable domain, filled in from reference TRBV19 and TRBJ1-2, reads DGGITQSPKYLFRKEGQNVTLSCEQNLNHDAMYWYRQDPGQGLRLIYYSQIVNDFQKGDIAEGYSVSREKKESFPLTVTSAQKNPTAFYLCASSPGQGTYGYTFGSGTRLTVV.

The chain carries TRBV29-1 and TRBJ1-2, with 10 positions matching TRBD1. The CDR3 consists of 12 residues. Germline V lookup: CDR1 SQVTM, CDR2 ANQGSEA. With 7 bases clipped from V and 8 bases from J, the junction kept 7 bases outside the gene matches. CDR3 sequence (DNA): TGCAGCGACCGAAAGGGACAGGGGGGCTACACCTTC. Protein product: CSDRKGQGGYTF.

Notes on this clone: Other DNA variants within this sample encode the same CDR3. This chain uses TRBV7-9 with TRBJ2-7; TRBD2 matches at 7 bases. Germline V lookup: CDR1 SEHNR, CDR2 FQNEAQ (reference sequence). The CDR3 runs 12 residues. V lost 5 bases, J lost 3 bases, and 1 base stayed unmatched. The CDR3 nucleotides are TGTGCCAGCAGCCCGGGGGGCTACGAGCAGTACTTC. This sequence encodes CASSPGGYEQYF.

V usage is TRBV7-9 and J usage is TRBJ1-1; D not certain. The length of the CDR3 is 11 residues. Trimming pared 4 bases from V and 8 bases from J, leaving 8 bases between. CDR1 is SEHNR, CDR2 FQNEAQ, per germline (reference sequence). The CDR3 DNA reads as TGTGCCAGCAGCTCGACGCGGGAAGCTTTCTTT. Translating gives CASSSTREAFF.

The rearrangement links TRBV5-6 to TRBJ2-2, with 9 nucleotides matching TRBD2. Germline V gene sequence: CDR1 SGHDT, CDR2 YYEEEE. This CDR3 region has 14 residues. The V and J ends lost 7 bases and 2 bases, in that order; junction bases with no gene match: 3. CDR3 DNA sequence: TGTGCCAGCCGGCTAGCGGGAAACACCGGGGAGCTGTTTTTT. It translates to CASRLAGNTGELFF.

The gene calls are TRBV9 and TRBJ2-2; tentative D call: TRBD2 (5 bases). CDR1 is SGDLS and CDR2 is YYNGEE in the germline V gene. The ends were cut back, 4 bases at V and 7 bases at J, with 17 bases in the middle. The CDR3 spans 15 residues. The CDR3 DNA follows: TGTGCCAGCAGCCCCCCTCCGGGGTTTGACGGGGAGCTGTTTTTT. This encodes CASSPPPGFDGELFF.

This rearrangement joins TRBV2 to TRBJ2-7, with D tentatively TRBD2 (6 bases). Germline assignment: CDR1 SNHLY and CDR2 FYNNEI. The CDR3 sequence is 15 residues long. The V end was cut by 2 bases, the J end by 3 bases, with 14 bases between. The CDR3 sequence: CASSEWAGRNYEQYF. CDR3 in DNA: TGTGCCAGCAGTGAATGGGCGGGGAGAAACTACGAGCAGTACTTC. Variable domain in full (rest from reference TRBV2 and TRBJ2-7): EPEVTQTPSHQVTQMGQEVILRCVPISNHLYFYWYRQILGQKVEFLVSFYNNEISEKSEIFDDQFSVERPDGSNFTLKIRSTKLEDSAMYFCASSEWAGRNYEQYFGPGTRLTVT.

The V and J genes are TRBV28 and TRBJ2-1; 10 nucleotides line up with TRBD2. The CDR3 has 19 amino acids. Germline V lookup: CDR1 MDHEN, CDR2 SYDVKM. Trimming took 6 bases from V and 2 from J; bases not matched to a gene: 16. The CDR3 protein is CASRHKAGLAGEPYNEQFF. CDR3 DNA: TGTGCCAGCAGGCACAAGGCTGGCCTAGCGGGAGAACCCTACAATGAGCAGTTCTTC.

In regard to this clone: Other DNA sequences in this sample translate to the same CDR3. J is TRBJ1-1 and V is TRBV19; no firm D call. V shed 5 bases and J shed 5 bases, with 6 bases lying between them. The CDR3 is made up of 11 amino acids. Germline CDR1 reads LNHDA; CDR2 reads SQIVND (reference sequence). CDR3 DNA sequence: TGTGCCAGTAGTCGCGGAACTGAAGCTTTCTTT. Protein product: CASSRGTEAFF.

A remark on this clone: Distinct nucleotide sequences in the sample also encode this CDR3. The chain has TRBV2 and TRBJ2-1; 8 bases are shared with TRBD2. The J segment lost 2 bases and the V segment lost 3 bases, leaving 0 bases of the junction unmatched. The CDR3 length is 14 residues. Germline CDR1 and CDR2: SNHLY and FYNNEI. The CDR3 region is CASSDGRAYNEQFF. The CDR3 coding sequence is TGTGCCAGCAGTGACGGGAGGGCCTACAATGAGCAGTTCTTC. The full variable domain, rest sourced from reference TRBV2 and TRBJ2-1, is EPEVTQTPSHQVTQMGQEVILRCVPISNHLYFYWYRQILGQKVEFLVSFYNNEISEKSEIFDDQFSVERPDGSNFTLKIRSTKLEDSAMYFCASSDGRAYNEQFFGPGTRLTVL.